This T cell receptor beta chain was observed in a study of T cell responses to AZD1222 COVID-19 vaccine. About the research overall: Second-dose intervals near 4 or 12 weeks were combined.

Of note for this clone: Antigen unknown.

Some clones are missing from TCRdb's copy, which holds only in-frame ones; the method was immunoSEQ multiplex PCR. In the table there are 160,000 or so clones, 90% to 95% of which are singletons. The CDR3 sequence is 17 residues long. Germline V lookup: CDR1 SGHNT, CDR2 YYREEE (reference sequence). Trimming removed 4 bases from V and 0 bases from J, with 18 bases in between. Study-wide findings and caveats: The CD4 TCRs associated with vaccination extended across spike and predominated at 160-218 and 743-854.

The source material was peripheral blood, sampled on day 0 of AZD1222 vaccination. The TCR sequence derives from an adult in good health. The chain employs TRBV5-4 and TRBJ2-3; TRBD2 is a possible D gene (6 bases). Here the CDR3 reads CASSPRGGLSSTDTQYF. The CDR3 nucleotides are TGTGCCAGCAGCCCCCGTGGAGGGTTATCTAGCACAGATACGCAGTATTTT.